These T cell receptor beta chains were read from a single sample in a study of graft-versus-host responses after intestinal transplantation. Clones were sequenced by immunoSEQ multiplex PCR, and TCRdb holds only the in-frame ones, with some missing. The table shows just under 100,000 clones, with 75% to 95% occurring only once. The input for sequencing was PBMCs, taken 450 to 480 days after intestinal transplant. Receptors were obtained from a human patient who received an intestinal transplant, so some T cells may come from the graft donor. Both conserved end residues are part of each CDR3. A D gene is named only where the DNA matches it firmly. A clone size is listed for some rows: how often the clone was seen (once, few, many), or a class if it is expanded.

once	TRBJ1-4	TRBV6-5	NA	TGTGCCAGCAGCCCCGGGCCCTGGGGGGAAAAACTGTTTTTT	CASSPGPWGEKLFF
NA	TRBJ2-3	TRBV7-9	TRBD2	TGTGCCAGCAGCTTGAGCGGGGGGACCACAGATACGCAGTATTTT	CASSLSGGTTDTQYF
NA	TRBJ1-4	TRBV5-6	NA	TGTGCCAGCAGCCTGGGGGAAAAACTGTTTTTT	CASSLGEKLFF
NA	TRBJ2-7	TRBV7-9	NA	TGTGCCAGCAGCTTAGAGGAGAGGGAGCAGTACTTC	CASSLEEREQYF
NA	TRBJ1-2	TRBV6-5	TRBD1	TGTGCCAGCAGACTCGGACAGGCAACTAACTATGGCTACACCTTC	CASRLGQATNYGYTF
NA	TRBJ1-1	TRBV6-1	TRBD1	TGTGCCAGCGATCCGCAGGGGGGCACTGAAGCTTTCTTT	CASDPQGGTEAFF
NA	TRBJ1-5	TRBV4-1	NA	TGCGCCAGCAGCCAAGATGTAAGGACTTTCAATCAGCCCCAGCATTTT	CASSQDVRTFNQPQHF
once	TRBJ2-7	TRBV2	NA	TGTGCCAGCAGCCGGTCCAGGCAGAGCGAGCAGTACTTC	CASSRSRQSEQYF
NA	TRBJ1-1	TRBV5-1	TRBD1	TGCGCCAGCAGCGTGGGACAGGTGAACACTGAAGCTTTCTTT	CASSVGQVNTEAFF
NA	TRBJ2-3	TRBV7-9	TRBD2	TGTGCCAGCAGCCCCCGGTATAGCGGGGGGGCGAATACGCAGTATTTT	CASSPRYSGGANTQYF
NA	TRBJ1-1	TRBV4-2	TRBD1	TGTGCCAGCAGCCAAGACCAGGGGGCGGTCACTGAAGCTTTCTTT	CASSQDQGAVTEAFF
NA	TRBJ1-6	TRBV27	NA	TGTGCCAGCAGTACATACGTAGTGGGCAGCTCACCCCTCCACTTT	CASSTYVVGSSPLHF
NA	TRBJ2-7	TRBV5-1	NA	TGCGCCAGCAGTTCTGACTCCTACGAGCAGTACTTC	CASSSDSYEQYF
NA	TRBJ2-1	TRBV6-6	NA	TGTGCCAGCAGTTACCAGGTATGGAATGAGCAGTTCTTC	CASSYQVWNEQFF
NA	TRBJ2-3	TRBV11-2	NA	TGTGCCAGCAGCTTTGGCGCCGACAAGGTCACAGATACGCAGTATTTT	CASSFGADKVTDTQYF
NA	TRBJ2-7	TRBV29-1	NA	TGCAGCGTTGTGGCGCAGTCCTCCTACGAGCAGTACTTC	CSVVAQSSYEQYF
NA	TRBJ2-3	TRBV5-1	TRBD2	TGCGCCAGCAGCTTAGCCAGCGGGGGCGCAGATACGCAGTATTTT	CASSLASGGADTQYF
NA	TRBJ1-6	TRBV21-1	NA	TGTGCCAGCACCACCGGGACACCGAATAATTCACCCCTCCACTTT	CASTTGTPNNSPLHF
NA	TRBJ1-1	TRBV27	NA	TGTGCCAGCAGTTCGCGGGGGGCTTGGACTGAAGCTTTCTTT	CASSSRGAWTEAFF
NA	TRBJ1-3	TRBV19	NA	TGTGCCAACAAGCTGACGGCCACCTCTGGAAACACCATATATTTT	CANKLTATSGNTIYF
few	TRBJ1-2	TRBV18	NA	TGTGCCAGCTCACCACGGGGCCCGGGGGGTGGCTACACCTTC	CASSPRGPGGGYTF
NA	TRBJ1-5	TRBV2	NA	TGTGCCAGCAGTCAAGGACAAGTTCCCAATCAGCCCCAGCATTTT	CASSQGQVPNQPQHF
NA	TRBJ1-1	TRBV5-1	TRBD1	TGCGCCAGCAGCTGGGGACAGGGGGACACTGAAGCTTTCTTT	CASSWGQGDTEAFF
NA	TRBJ2-7	TRBV6-5	TRBD1	TGTGCCAGCAGTTACTCCGACAGGGGGCCCTACGAGCAGTACTTC	CASSYSDRGPYEQYF
NA	TRBJ2-1	TRBV2	NA	TGTGCCAGCAAACGAGTGGTAGCGGCCCACGTTGAGCAGTTCTTC	CASKRVVAAHVEQFF
NA	TRBJ1-2	TRBV19	NA	TGTGCCAGTAGTATCATTCAGGACGGCTATGGCTACACCTTC	CASSIIQDGYGYTF
NA	TRBJ2-6	TRBV29-1	NA	TGCAGCGTTGCAGGCGGCTCTGGGGCCAACGTCCTGACTTTC	CSVAGGSGANVLTF
NA	TRBJ1-4	TRBV2	NA	TGTGCCACCTTCGAAGCTGAAAAACTGTTTTTT	CATFEAEKLFF
NA	TRBJ2-2	TRBV19	NA	TGTGCCAGTAGTACTGCAGAGACCGGGGAGCTGTTTTTT	CASSTAETGELFF
NA	TRBJ1-2	TRBV11-2	NA	TGTGCCAGCAGCTGGGCCGTGGGACATGGCTACACCTTC	CASSWAVGHGYTF
once	TRBJ1-1	TRBV7-9	NA	TGTGCCAGCAGCTTAGACGGACGGAACCCGAACACTGAAGCTTTCTTT	CASSLDGRNPNTEAFF
NA	TRBJ1-5	TRBV6-1	NA	TGTGCCAGCAGTGAGGGAAATAGCAATCAGCCCCAGCATTTT	CASSEGNSNQPQHF
NA	TRBJ1-1	TRBV7-9	TRBD1	TGTGCCAGCAGCTTACTAGGGACAGGGATTGAAGCTTTCTTT	CASSLLGTGIEAFF
NA	TRBJ2-4	TRBV5-1	TRBD2	TGCGCCAGCAGCTTGGCAGCCGGGGGGACCAAAAACATTCAGTACTTC	CASSLAAGGTKNIQYF
once	TRBJ2-1	TRBV6-4	NA	TGTGCCAGCAGTGACTCAAGGGGGGTCTCCTACAATGAGCAGTTCTTC	CASSDSRGVSYNEQFF
once	TRBJ2-7	TRBV2	NA	TGTGCCAGCAATCCCGGGGACTCCTACGAGCAGTACTTC	CASNPGDSYEQYF
NA	TRBJ2-7	TRBV7-2	TRBD1	TGTGCCAGCAGCTTAACAGGGGGCTCCGAGCAGTACTTC	CASSLTGGSEQYF
NA	TRBJ2-2	TRBV10-3	NA	TGTGCCTCAAACGACAGGGAGGACGCCGGGGAGCTGTTTTTT	CASNDREDAGELFF
NA	TRBJ1-1	TRBV7-3	TRBD1	TGTGCCAGCAGCCCGTTAGGGGACAGGTGGGACACTGAAGCTTTCTTT	CASSPLGDRWDTEAFF
NA	TRBJ2-7	TRBV6-5	NA	TGTGCCAGCAGTTCCTCCGGGGCCCGCAAGGGACTCGAGCAGTACTTC	CASSSSGARKGLEQYF
NA	TRBJ2-7	TRBV29-1	TRBD1	TGCAGCGTTGAAGTCGGGACAGGGGGCCCCGAGCAGTACTTC	CSVEVGTGGPEQYF
NA	TRBJ2-2	TRBV14	NA	TGTGCCAGCAGCCGCGGGACGTACACCGGGGAGCTGTTTTTT	CASSRGTYTGELFF
NA	TRBJ2-3	TRBV13	NA	TGTGCCAGCAGCCCCCGCAGGGATACGCAGTATTTT	CASSPRRDTQYF
NA	TRBJ2-7	TRBV7-3	TRBD1	TGTGCCAGCAGCTTAAGGCCGACAGGGGGCTTCGGGGAGCAGTACTTC	CASSLRPTGGFGEQYF
few	TRBJ2-4	TRBV6-6	TRBD1	TGTGCCAGCAGTTCTCTGACAGGGCTTGACATTCAGTACTTC	CASSSLTGLDIQYF
NA	TRBJ2-7	TRBV5-8	TRBD2	TGTGCCAGCAGGGGACTAGCGGGTTACGAGCAGTACTTC	CASRGLAGYEQYF